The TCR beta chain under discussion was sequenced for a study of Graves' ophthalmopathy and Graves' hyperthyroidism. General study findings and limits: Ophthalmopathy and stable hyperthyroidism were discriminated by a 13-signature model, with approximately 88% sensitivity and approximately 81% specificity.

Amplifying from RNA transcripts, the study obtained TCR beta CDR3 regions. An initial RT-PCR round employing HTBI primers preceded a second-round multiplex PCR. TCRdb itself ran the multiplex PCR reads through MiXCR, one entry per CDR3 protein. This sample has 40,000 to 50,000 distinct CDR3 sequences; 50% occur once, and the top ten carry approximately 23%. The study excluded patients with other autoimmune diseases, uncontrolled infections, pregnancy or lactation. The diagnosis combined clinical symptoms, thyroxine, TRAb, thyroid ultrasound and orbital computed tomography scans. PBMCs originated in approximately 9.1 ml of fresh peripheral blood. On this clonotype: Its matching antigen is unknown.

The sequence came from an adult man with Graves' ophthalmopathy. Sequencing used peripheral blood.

CDR3 in DNA: TGTGCCAGCAGCTTAGGAGGGGCCGGGACAGGCATAGGGAACACTGAAGCTTTCTTT. This gives the protein CASSLGGAGTGIGNTEAFF. The chain has TRBV7-9 and TRBJ1-1; the match to TRBD1 covers 8 bases. This CDR3 spans 19 amino acids. Germline-derived CDR1 and CDR2 are SEHNR and FQNEAQ (reference sequence). V gave up 1 base and J gave up 1 base; unmatched junction bases: 14.